This passage covers 13 T cell receptor beta chains from one sample sequenced in a study of blood T cells in healthy people across ages. Primers used in a second PCR of roughly 6 to 11 cycles were a sample-barcoded 5' primer and a J-beta primer mix. TCRdb passed the 5' RACE reads through MiXCR, listing each CDR3 protein once. The sample contains approximately 940,000 distinct CDR3 sequences, approximately 49% of which appear only once. Material for sequencing was blood. The receptors originated from a man between 25 and 39 years old in good health.

The chain recombines TRBV27 with TRBJ2-7; the D is unclear. Germline V gives CDR1 MNHEY, CDR2 SMNVEV (reference sequence). Trimming stripped 5 bases from V and 2 bases from J, with 10 bases between. The CDR3 contains 13 residues. CDR3 protein: CASSPETPYEQYF. The CDR3 region has the DNA TGTGCCAGCAGTCCCGAGACCCCCTACGAGCAGTACTTC.

This clonotype was seen a few times. The V and J genes are TRBV12-3 or TRBV12-4 and TRBJ2-1; TRBD1 matches 8 bases. J lost 2 bases, V lost 6 bases, and 9 bases had no gene match. The CDR3 contains 16 residues. CDR3 sequence: CASRPGDRGTYNEQFF. The CDR3 coding sequence is TGTGCCAGCAGGCCGGGCGACAGGGGCACCTACAATGAGCAGTTCTTC.

This clonotype turned up a few times. The gene calls are TRBV28 and TRBJ2-3, with D possibly matching TRBD2 (5 bases). This CDR3 comprises 16 residues. From germline, CDR1 is MDHEN and CDR2 SYDVKM. V was cut by 6 bases and J by 1 base, with 17 bases left in between. CDR3 DNA: TGTGCCAGCAGGGGGTCTGGGAGCGGAGGCACAGATACGCAGTATTTT. Translated, it gives CASRGSGSGGTDTQYF.

The rearrangement joins TRBV2 to TRBJ1-2, with D unclear. V dropped 5 bases and J dropped 8 bases, with 9 bases sitting between them. The CDR3 totals 11 residues. Germline V CDR1 and CDR2: SNHLY, FYNNEI. CDR3 amino acids: CASSPWEGYTF. The CDR3 nucleotides read TGTGCCAGCAGTCCGTGGGAAGGCTACACCTTC. The full variable domain, completed using reference TRBV2 and TRBJ1-2, is EPEVTQTPSHQVTQMGQEVILRCVPISNHLYFYWYRQILGQKVEFLVSFYNNEISEKSEIFDDQFSVERPDGSNFTLKIRSTKLEDSAMYFCASSPWEGYTFGSGTRLTVV.

This CDR3 is CSVEGETSGASYNEQFF. DNA of the CDR3: TGCAGCGTTGAAGGGGAGACTAGCGGGGCATCCTACAATGAGCAGTTCTTC. This chain links TRBV29-1 with TRBJ2-1; TRBD2 matches at 11 bases. This CDR3 contains 17 residues. Per the germline V gene, CDR1 is SQVTM and CDR2 is ANQGSEA. Trimming removed 1 base from V and 1 base from J; junction bases left unmatched: 6.

This chain links TRBV12-3 or TRBV12-4 with TRBJ1-6; unclear D gene. The CDR3 is made up of 14 amino acids. Trimming took off 3 bases at V and 5 bases at J, with 8 bases between the two ends. CDR3 DNA sequence: TGTGCCAGCAGTTTGTACGGGGATAATTCACCCCTCCACTTT. Its protein is CASSLYGDNSPLHF.

The CDR3 DNA sequence: TGTGCCATCAGTGAGTCGGAGCTAGCGGGGGGCTACAATGAGCAGTTCTTC. Amino acid sequence: CAISESELAGGYNEQFF. This chain joins TRBV10-3 and TRBJ2-1, with 11 positions matching TRBD2. CDR3 size: 17 residues. The germline V gene has CDR1 ENHRY and CDR2 SYGVKD. V trimming: 0 bases; J trimming: 3 bases; junction bases outside the gene matches: 4.

Only a few counts were recorded for this clonotype. The chain combines TRBV6-4 with TRBJ2-3, with D unresolved. V lost 3 bases and J 2 bases, leaving 6 bases between the germline ends. Germline V CDR1 and CDR2: MRHNA, SNTAGT. CDR3 length: 13 residues. CDR3 in amino acids: CASSESPTDTQYF. In DNA, the CDR3 is TGTGCCAGCAGTGAATCCCCCACAGATACGCAGTATTTT.

The rearrangement uses TRBV20-1 and TRBJ2-1; 8 bases map to TRBD2. Germline V gene sequence: CDR1 DFQATT, CDR2 SNEGSKA (reference sequence). V gave up 4 bases and J gave up 3 bases; unmatched junction bases: 8. The CDR3 totals 15 residues. The CDR3 protein is CSAIGGGRGYNEQFF. The DNA for the CDR3 is TGCAGTGCTATCGGGGGGGGCCGAGGCTACAATGAGCAGTTCTTC.

This clonotype was observed a handful of times. The V call is TRBV6-2 or TRBV6-3, the J call TRBJ1-5, with 10 bases that match TRBD1. Germline values: CDR1 MNHEY, CDR2 SVGEGT. With 4 bases clipped from V and 3 bases from J, the junction kept 12 bases outside the gene matches. The length of the CDR3 is 18 residues. The CDR3 nucleotides read TGTGCCAGCAGTTTTTCCGGGACAGGGGAGGCCTTCAATCAGCCCCAGCATTTT. Protein product: CASSFSGTGEAFNQPQHF.

The sample holds many counts of this clonotype. This chain uses TRBV6-2 or TRBV6-3 with TRBJ1-6; D gene ambiguous. The length of the CDR3 is 19 residues. Germline values: CDR1 MNHEY, CDR2 SVGEGT. V lost 2 bases, J lost 0 bases, and 17 bases lay in between. This CDR3 reads CASSYERGRRTSYNSPLHF. CDR3 in DNA: TGTGCCAGCAGTTACGAAAGAGGACGTCGGACCTCCTATAATTCACCCCTCCACTTT.

The chain joins TRBV20-1 to TRBJ1-5, with D perhaps TRBD1 (6 bases). CDR1 is DFQATT, CDR2 SNEGSKA, per germline (reference sequence). V shed 2 bases and J shed 1 base, with 15 bases lying between them. This CDR3 is built from 16 residues. CDR3 in amino acids: CSARWVGGHSNQPQHF. CDR3 coding DNA: TGCAGTGCTAGATGGGTTGGGGGGCACAGCAATCAGCCCCAGCATTTT.

The chain is built from TRBV18 and TRBJ2-5, with D possibly being TRBD1 (6 bases). CDR1 and CDR2 (germline): KGHSH, LQKENI. The CDR3 is 13 residues long. The V gene lost 6 bases and the J gene lost 3 bases, with 11 bases spanning the gap. Here the CDR3 DNA reads TGTGCCAGCTCGAACGACAGGAAAGAGACCCAGTACTTC. This gives the protein CASSNDRKETQYF.